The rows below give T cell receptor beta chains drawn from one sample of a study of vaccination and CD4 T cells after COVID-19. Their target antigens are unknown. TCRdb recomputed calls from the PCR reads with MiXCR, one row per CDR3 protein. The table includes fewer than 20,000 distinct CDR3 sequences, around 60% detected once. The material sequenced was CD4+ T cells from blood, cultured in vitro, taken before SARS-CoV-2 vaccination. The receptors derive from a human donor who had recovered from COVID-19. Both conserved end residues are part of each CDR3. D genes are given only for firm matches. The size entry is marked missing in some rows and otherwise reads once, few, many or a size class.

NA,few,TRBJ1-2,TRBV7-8,CASSLVSGKPRGYGYTF,TGTGCCAGCAGCTTAGTGTCAGGGAAACCGCGGGGCTATGGCTACACCTTC
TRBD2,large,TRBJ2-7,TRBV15,CATSSSVAGFEQYF,TGTGCCACCAGCAGCTCTGTAGCGGGATTCGAGCAGTACTTC
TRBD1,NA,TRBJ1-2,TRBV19,CASSVVGDRADYTF,TGTGCCAGTAGTGTAGTCGGGGACAGAGCTGACTACACCTTC
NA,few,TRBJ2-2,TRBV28,CASKTRNTGELFF,TGTGCCAGCAAGACTAGGAACACCGGGGAGCTGTTTTTT
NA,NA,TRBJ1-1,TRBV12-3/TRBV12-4,CASSGQSRRAEAFF,TGTGCCAGCAGTGGACAGAGCAGACGGGCTGAAGCTTTCTTT
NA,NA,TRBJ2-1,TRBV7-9,CASSWTGTRSSYNEQFF,TGTGCCAGCAGCTGGACCGGGACCCGGAGCTCCTACAATGAGCAGTTCTTC
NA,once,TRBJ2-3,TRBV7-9,CASSFIQTTDTQYF,TGTGCCAGCAGCTTTATCCAGACCACAGATACGCAGTATTTT
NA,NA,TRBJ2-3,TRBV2,CASRAASPTDTQYF,TGTGCCAGCAGGGCGGCTTCTCCGACAGATACGCAGTATTTT
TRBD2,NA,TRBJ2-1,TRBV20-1,CSAQPGTRSNEQFF,TGCAGTGCTCAGCCCGGGACTAGGAGCAATGAGCAGTTCTTC
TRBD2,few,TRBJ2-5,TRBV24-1,CATSDLQGGDGLAGVETQYF,TGTGCCACCAGTGATTTGCAGGGGGGTGATGGACTAGCGGGAGTAGAGACCCAGTACTTC
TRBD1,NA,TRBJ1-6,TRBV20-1,CSYGTDYNSPLHF,TGCAGCTACGGGACAGACTATAATTCACCCCTCCACTTT
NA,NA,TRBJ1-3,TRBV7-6,CASGRGASGNTIYF,TGTGCCAGCGGCCGGGGTGCGTCTGGAAACACCATATATTTT
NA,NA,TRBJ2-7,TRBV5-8,CASSLDQTYEQYF,TGTGCCAGCAGCTTGGATCAGACCTACGAGCAGTACTTC
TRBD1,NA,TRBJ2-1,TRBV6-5,CASSYSSAGTAYNEQFF,TGTGCCAGCAGTTACTCATCAGCCGGGACAGCGTACAATGAGCAGTTCTTC
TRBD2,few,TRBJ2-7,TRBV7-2,CASSSGLARSSYEQYF,TGTGCCAGCAGCTCCGGACTAGCGAGGAGCTCCTACGAGCAGTACTTC
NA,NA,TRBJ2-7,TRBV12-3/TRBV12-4,CASSLLSGRASYEQYF,TGTGCCAGCAGTTTATTGTCCGGCAGGGCATCCTACGAGCAGTACTTC
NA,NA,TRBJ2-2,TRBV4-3,CASSHQMIDGVGTGELFF,TGCGCCAGCAGCCATCAGATGATCGATGGGGTCGGCACCGGGGAGCTGTTTTTT
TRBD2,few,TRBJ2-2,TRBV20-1,CSARAASGRDTGELFF,TGCAGTGCTAGAGCGGCTAGCGGGAGAGACACCGGGGAGCTGTTTTTT
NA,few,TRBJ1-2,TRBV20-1,CSARPGTAPRGYGYTF,TGCAGTGCTAGACCCGGGACGGCTCCCCGGGGCTATGGCTACACCTTC
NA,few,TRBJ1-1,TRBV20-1,CSASFGVLNTEAFF,TGCAGTGCTAGTTTCGGGGTCTTGAACACTGAAGCTTTCTTT
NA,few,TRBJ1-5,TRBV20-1,CSASQTANQPQHF,TGCAGTGCTAGTCAGACAGCCAATCAGCCCCAGCATTTT
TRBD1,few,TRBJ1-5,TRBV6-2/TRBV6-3,CASSYSRGTGYSNQPQHF,TGTGCCAGCAGTTACTCGAGGGGGACAGGATATAGCAATCAGCCCCAGCATTTT
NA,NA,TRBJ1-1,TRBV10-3,CAIRADLFLEAFF,TGTGCCATCAGGGCGGATTTATTTTTGGAAGCTTTCTTT
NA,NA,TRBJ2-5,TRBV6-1,CASTPENVQETQYF,TGTGCCAGCACACCAGAGAATGTGCAAGAGACCCAGTACTTC
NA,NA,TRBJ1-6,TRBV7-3,CASSLTADDSPLHF,TGTGCCAGCAGCTTAACAGCCGATGATTCACCCCTCCACTTT
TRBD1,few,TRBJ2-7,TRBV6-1,CASTPGQASSYEQYF,TGTGCCAGCACCCCGGGACAGGCGAGCTCCTACGAGCAGTACTTC
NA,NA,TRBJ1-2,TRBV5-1,CASSSTSPYGYTF,TGCGCCAGCAGCTCGACTAGCCCATATGGCTACACCTTC
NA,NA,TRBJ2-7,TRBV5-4,CASSLDRVHEQYF,TGTGCCAGCAGCTTGGACAGGGTCCACGAGCAGTACTTC
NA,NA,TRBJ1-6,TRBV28,CASSFPQRPPLHF,TGTGCCAGCAGTTTCCCTCAGAGACCACCCCTCCACTTT
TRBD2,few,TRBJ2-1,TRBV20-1,CSAKLAGLVNEQFF,TGCAGTGCTAAACTAGCGGGTCTAGTCAATGAGCAGTTCTTC
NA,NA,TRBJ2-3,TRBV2,CASSLTSTDTQYF,TGTGCCAGCAGTTTGACTAGCACAGATACGCAGTATTTT
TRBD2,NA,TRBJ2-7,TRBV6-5,CASSYSRSREGYEQYF,TGTGCCAGCAGTTACTCGAGGAGCAGGGAGGGCTACGAGCAGTACTTC
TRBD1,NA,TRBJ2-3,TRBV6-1,CANGKGAGPDTQYF,TGTGCCAACGGCAAGGGGGCGGGCCCAGATACGCAGTATTTT
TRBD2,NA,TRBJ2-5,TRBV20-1,CSARGASGRMETQYF,TGCAGTGCTAGAGGTGCTAGCGGGAGGATGGAGACCCAGTACTTC
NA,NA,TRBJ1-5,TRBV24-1,CATSERRFDQPQHF,TGTGCCACCAGTGAGAGGCGGTTCGATCAGCCCCAGCATTTT
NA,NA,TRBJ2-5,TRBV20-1,CSATSPPTGETQYF,TGCAGTGCTACAAGCCCCCCGACTGGGGAGACCCAGTACTTC
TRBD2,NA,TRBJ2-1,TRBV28,CASSQGGGRASEQFF,TGTGCCAGCAGTCAGGGGGGCGGGAGGGCGAGTGAGCAGTTCTTC
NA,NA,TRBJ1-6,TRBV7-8,CASSPRGSRESPLHF,TGTGCCAGCAGCCCCCGTGGTAGCCGGGAGTCACCCCTCCACTTT
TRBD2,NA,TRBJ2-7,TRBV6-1,CASSLGLADYEQYF,TGTGCCAGCAGTCTCGGACTAGCGGACTACGAGCAGTACTTC
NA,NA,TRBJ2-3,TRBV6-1,CASSERPGWYF,TGTGCCAGCAGTGAGAGACCAGGGTGGTATTTT
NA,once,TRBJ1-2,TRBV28,CASSLGTSSDYTF,TGTGCCAGCAGTTTGGGGACCTCATCCGACTACACCTTC
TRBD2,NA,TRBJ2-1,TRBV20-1,CSAPSGRGYQFF,TGCAGTGCTCCGAGCGGGAGGGGTTACCAGTTCTTC
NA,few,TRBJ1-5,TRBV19,CASSMSRPSNQPQHF,TGTGCCAGTAGTATGAGCAGGCCTAGCAATCAGCCCCAGCATTTT
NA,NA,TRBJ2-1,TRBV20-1,CSARRQSGLSLLDEQFF,TGCAGTGCTAGAAGGCAGTCGGGGCTCTCACTCCTAGATGAGCAGTTCTTC
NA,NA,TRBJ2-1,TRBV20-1,CSARDDEQFF,TGCAGTGCTAGAGACGATGAGCAGTTCTTC
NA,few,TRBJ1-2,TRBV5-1,CASSRTLDGYTF,TGCGCCAGCAGCCGGACCCTGGATGGCTACACCTTC
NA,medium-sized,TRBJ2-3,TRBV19,CASSQPSAADTQYF,TGTGCCAGTAGTCAGCCCTCCGCCGCAGATACGCAGTATTTT
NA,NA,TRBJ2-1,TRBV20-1,CSARDRWEVYNEQFF,TGCAGTGCTAGAGATAGGTGGGAGGTCTACAATGAGCAGTTCTTC
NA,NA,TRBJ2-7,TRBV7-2,CASSLASAEQYF,TGTGCCAGCAGCTTAGCGTCCGCAGAGCAGTACTTC
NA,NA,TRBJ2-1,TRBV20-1,CSARGELGDEQFF,TGCAGTGCTAGGGGGGAATTAGGAGATGAGCAGTTCTTC